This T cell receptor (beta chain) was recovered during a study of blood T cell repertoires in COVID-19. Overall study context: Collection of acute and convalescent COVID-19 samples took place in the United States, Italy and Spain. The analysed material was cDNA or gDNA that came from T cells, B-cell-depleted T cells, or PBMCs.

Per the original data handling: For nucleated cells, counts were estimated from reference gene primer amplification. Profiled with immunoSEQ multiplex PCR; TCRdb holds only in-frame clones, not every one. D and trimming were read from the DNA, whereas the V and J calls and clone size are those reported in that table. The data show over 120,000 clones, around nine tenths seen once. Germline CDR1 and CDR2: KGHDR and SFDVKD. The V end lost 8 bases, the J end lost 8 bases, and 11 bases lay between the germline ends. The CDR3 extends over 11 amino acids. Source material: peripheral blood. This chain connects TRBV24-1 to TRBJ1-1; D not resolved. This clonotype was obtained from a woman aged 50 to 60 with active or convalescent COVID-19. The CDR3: CATTGTREAFF. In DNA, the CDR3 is TGTGCCACCACAGGAACGCGCGAAGCTTTCTTT.